The clone carrying this T cell receptor beta chain showed up just once. Its antigen is still unknown. Germline lookup yields CDR1 KGHSH and CDR2 LQKENI. Trimming cost V 3 bases and J 0 bases; bases outside gene matches: 10. The CDR3 is 17 amino acids. Assay used: immunoSEQ multiplex PCR; TCRdb lists only in-frame clones, some missing. The sample carries around 70,000 clones, roughly 90% recorded once. This specimen comes from a study of resident and recirculating memory T cells in vitiligo. Study summary: Epidermis came from shave biopsies of lesional and nonlesional sites, plus PBMCs. Regarding the study as a whole: No single dominant TCR clone appeared; lesion clonality varied.

Patients had to be free of confetti depigmentation, indicating active vitiligo. Sequenced input: blood. The chain couples TRBV18 to TRBJ1-1; 7 bases match TRBD1. The sequence came from a male donor with vitiligo. This chain's CDR3 is CASSPMMDRSLNTEAFF. In DNA, the CDR3 is TGTGCCAGCTCACCGATGATGGACAGGTCTCTGAACACTGAAGCTTTCTTT. Using reference TRBV18 and TRBJ1-1 for the parts outside the CDR3, the full variable domain is NAGVMQNPRHLVRRRGQEARLRCSPMKGHSHVYWYRQLPEEGLKFMVYLQKENIIDESGMPKERFSAEFPKEGPSILRIQQVVRGDSAAYFCASSPMMDRSLNTEAFFGQGTRLTVV.